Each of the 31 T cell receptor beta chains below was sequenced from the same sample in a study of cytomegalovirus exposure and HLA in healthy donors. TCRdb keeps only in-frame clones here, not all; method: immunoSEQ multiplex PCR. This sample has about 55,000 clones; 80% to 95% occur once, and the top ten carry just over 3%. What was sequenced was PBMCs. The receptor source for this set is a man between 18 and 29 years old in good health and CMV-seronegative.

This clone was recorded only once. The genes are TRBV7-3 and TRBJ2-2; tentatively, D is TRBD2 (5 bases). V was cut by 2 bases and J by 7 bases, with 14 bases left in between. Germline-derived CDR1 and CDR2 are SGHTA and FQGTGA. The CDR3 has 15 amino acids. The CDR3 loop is CASSLVPSNSGELFF. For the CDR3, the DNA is TGTGCCAGCAGCTTAGTCCCTAGCAATAGCGGGGAGCTGTTTTTT. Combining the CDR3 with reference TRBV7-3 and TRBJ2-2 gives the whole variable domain GAGVSQTPSNKVTEKGKYVELRCDPISGHTALYWYRQSLGQGPEFLIYFQGTGAADDSGLPNDRFFAVRPEGSVSTLKIQRTERGDSAVYLCASSLVPSNSGELFFGEGSRLTVL.

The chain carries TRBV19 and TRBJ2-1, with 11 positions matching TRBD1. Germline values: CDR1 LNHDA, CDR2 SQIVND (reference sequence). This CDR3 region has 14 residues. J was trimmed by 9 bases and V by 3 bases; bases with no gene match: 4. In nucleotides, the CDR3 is TGTGCCAGTAGTATGATGGACAGGGGGCTTGAGCAGTTCTTC. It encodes CASSMMDRGLEQFF.

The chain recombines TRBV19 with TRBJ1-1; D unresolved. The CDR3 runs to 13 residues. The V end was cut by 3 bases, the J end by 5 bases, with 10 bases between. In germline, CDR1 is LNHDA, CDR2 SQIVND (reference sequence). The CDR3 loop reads CASSIRGETEAFF. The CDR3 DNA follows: TGTGCCAGTAGTATCCGGGGTGAGACTGAAGCTTTCTTT.

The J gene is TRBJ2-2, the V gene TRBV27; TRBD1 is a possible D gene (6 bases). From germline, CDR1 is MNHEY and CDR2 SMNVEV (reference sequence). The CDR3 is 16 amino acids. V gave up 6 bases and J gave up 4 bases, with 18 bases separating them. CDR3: CASRRGGELGTGELFF. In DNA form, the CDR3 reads TGTGCCAGCAGACGAGGGGGAGAATTGGGCACCGGGGAGCTGTTTTTT.

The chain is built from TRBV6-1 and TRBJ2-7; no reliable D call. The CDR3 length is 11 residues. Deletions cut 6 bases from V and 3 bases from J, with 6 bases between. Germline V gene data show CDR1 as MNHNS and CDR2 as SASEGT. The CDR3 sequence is CASRRYYEQYF. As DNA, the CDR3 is TGTGCCAGCAGGAGATACTACGAGCAGTACTTC.

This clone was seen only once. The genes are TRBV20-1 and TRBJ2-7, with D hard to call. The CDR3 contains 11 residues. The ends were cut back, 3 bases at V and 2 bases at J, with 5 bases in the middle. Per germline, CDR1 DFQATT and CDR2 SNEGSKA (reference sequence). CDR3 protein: CSASPTYEQYF. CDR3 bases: TGCAGTGCTAGTCCTACCTACGAGCAGTACTTC.

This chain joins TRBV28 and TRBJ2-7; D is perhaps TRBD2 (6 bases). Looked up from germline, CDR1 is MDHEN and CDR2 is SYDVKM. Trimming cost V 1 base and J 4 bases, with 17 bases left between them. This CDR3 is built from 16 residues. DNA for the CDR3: TGTGCCAGCAGTTTATTCGGGGCGGGGAGTAGGTACGAGCAGTACTTC. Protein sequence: CASSLFGAGSRYEQYF.

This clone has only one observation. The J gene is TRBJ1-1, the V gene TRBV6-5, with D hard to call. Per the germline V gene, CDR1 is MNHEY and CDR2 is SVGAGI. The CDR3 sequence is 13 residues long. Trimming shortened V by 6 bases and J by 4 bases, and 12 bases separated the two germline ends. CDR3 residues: CASRESGSTEAFF. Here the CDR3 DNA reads TGTGCCAGCAGGGAGTCGGGATCCACTGAAGCTTTCTTT.

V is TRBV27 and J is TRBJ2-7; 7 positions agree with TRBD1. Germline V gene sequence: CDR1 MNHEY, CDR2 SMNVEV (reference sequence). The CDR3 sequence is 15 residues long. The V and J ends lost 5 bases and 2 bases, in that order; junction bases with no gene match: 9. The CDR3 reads CASSPTGAPTYEQYF. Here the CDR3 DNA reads TGTGCCAGCAGTCCTACAGGGGCCCCTACCTACGAGCAGTACTTC.

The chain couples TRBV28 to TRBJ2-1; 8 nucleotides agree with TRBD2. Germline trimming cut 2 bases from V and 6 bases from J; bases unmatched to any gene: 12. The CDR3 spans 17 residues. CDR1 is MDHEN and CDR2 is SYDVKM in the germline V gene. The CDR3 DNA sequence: TGTGCCAGCAGTTTAGCGGGGGGAGGCGGGAGGCTCAATGAGCAGTTCTTC. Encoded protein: CASSLAGGGGRLNEQFF. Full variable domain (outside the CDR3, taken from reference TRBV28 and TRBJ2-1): DVKVTQSSRYLVKRTGEKVFLECVQDMDHENMFWYRQDPGLGLRLIYFSYDVKMKEKGDIPEGYSVSREKKERFSLILESASTNQTSMYLCASSLAGGGGRLNEQFFGPGTRLTVL.

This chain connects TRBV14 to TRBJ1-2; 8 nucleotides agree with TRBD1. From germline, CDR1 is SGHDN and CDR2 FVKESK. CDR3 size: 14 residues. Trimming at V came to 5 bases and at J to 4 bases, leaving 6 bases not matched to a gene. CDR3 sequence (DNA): TGTGCCAGCAGCGCTCAGGGGGCCCGCTATGGCTACACCTTC. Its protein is CASSAQGARYGYTF. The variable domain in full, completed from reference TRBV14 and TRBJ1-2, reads EAGVTQFPSHSVIEKGQTVTLRCDPISGHDNLYWYRRVMGKEIKFLLHFVKESKQDESGMPNNRFLAERTGGTYSTLKVQPAELEDSGVYFCASSAQGARYGYTFGSGTRLTVV.

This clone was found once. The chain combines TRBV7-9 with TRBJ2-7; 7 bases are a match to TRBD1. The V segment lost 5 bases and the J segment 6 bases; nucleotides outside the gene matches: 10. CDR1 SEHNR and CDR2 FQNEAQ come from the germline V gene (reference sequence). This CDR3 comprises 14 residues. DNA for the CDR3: TGTGCCAGCAGCCTACAACAGGGGTTTGGCGAGCAGTACTTC. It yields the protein CASSLQQGFGEQYF.

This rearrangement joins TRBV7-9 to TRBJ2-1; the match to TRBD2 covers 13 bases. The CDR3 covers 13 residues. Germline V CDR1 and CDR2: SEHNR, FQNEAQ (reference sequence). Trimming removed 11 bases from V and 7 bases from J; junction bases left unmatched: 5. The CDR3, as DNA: TGTGCCGGAGGACTAGCGGGAGTGAATGAGCAGTTCTTC. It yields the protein CAGGLAGVNEQFF.

The CDR3 region is CASSLDNIYGYTF. The CDR3 DNA reads as TGTGCCAGCAGTTTGGACAATATATATGGCTACACCTTC. The V gene is TRBV28, the J gene TRBJ1-2; D is perhaps TRBD1 (5 bases). The CDR3 consists of 13 residues. V lost 3 bases and J lost 5, with 10 bases in between. Germline lookup yields CDR1 MDHEN and CDR2 SYDVKM.

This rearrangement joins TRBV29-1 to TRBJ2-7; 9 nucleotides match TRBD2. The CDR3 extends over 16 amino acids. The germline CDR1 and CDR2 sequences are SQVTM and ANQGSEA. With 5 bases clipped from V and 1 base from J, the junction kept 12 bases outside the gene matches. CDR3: CSVYRASGTRSYEQYF. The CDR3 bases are TGCAGCGTTTATCGGGCTAGCGGGACTCGATCCTACGAGCAGTACTTC.

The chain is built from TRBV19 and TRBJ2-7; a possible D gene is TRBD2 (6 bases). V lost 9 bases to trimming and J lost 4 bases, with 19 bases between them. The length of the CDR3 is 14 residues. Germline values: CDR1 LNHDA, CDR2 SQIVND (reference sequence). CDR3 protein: CASKTSPRGYEQYF. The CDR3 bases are TGTGCCAGCAAAACATCCCCCCGGGGGTACGAGCAGTACTTC.

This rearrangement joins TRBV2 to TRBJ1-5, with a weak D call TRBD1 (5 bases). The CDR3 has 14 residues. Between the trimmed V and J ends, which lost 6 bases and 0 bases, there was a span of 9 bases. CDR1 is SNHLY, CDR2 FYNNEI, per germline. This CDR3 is CASRDTYSNQPQHF. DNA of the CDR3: TGTGCCAGCAGGGACACTTATAGCAATCAGCCCCAGCATTTT.

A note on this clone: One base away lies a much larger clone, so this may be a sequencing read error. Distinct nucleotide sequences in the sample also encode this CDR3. Written as DNA, the CDR3 is TGTGCCAGCAGTGAAGCCGACGGAGTTAATCAGCCTCAGCATTTT. This sequence encodes CASSEADGVNQPQHF. The chain recombines TRBV6-1 with TRBJ1-5; the D is unclear. This CDR3 is built from 15 residues. Germline V gives CDR1 MNHNS, CDR2 SASEGT.

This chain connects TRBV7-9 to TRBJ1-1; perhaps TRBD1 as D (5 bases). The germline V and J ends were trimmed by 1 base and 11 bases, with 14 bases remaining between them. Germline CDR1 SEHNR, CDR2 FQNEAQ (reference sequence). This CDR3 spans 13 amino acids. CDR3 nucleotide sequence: TGTGCCAGCAGCTTAGGTTCCCGGGACTGGGCTTTCTTT. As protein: CASSLGSRDWAFF.

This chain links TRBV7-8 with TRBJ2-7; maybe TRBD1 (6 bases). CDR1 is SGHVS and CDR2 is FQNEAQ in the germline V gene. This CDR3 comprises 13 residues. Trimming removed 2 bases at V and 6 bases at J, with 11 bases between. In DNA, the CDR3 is TGTGCCAGCAGCTTACAGGGGATCGGCGAGCAGTACTTC. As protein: CASSLQGIGEQYF.

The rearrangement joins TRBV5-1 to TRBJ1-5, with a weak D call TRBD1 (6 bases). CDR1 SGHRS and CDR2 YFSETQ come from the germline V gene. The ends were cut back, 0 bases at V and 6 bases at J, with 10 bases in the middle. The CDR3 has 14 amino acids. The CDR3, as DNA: TGCGCCAGCAGCTTGGGAGGGGGGGCTCAGCCCCAGCATTTT. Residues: CASSLGGGAQPQHF.

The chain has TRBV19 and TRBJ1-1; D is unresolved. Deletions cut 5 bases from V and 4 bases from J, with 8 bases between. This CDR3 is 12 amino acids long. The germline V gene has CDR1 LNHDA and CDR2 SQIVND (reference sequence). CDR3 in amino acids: CASSHAGTEAFF. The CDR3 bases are TGTGCCAGTAGTCATGCCGGCACTGAAGCTTTCTTT.

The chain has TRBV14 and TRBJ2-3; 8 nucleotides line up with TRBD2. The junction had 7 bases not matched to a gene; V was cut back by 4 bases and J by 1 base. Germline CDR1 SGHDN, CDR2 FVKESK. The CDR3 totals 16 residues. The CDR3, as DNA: TGTGCCAGCAGCCGCGAGCGGGAGTTGGGCACAGATACGCAGTATTTT. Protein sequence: CASSRERELGTDTQYF. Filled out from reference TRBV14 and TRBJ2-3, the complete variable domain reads EAGVTQFPSHSVIEKGQTVTLRCDPISGHDNLYWYRRVMGKEIKFLLHFVKESKQDESGMPNNRFLAERTGGTYSTLKVQPAELEDSGVYFCASSRERELGTDTQYFGPGTRLTVL.

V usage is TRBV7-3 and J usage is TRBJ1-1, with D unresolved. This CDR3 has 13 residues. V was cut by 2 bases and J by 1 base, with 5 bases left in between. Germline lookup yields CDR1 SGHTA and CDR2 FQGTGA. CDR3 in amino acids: CASSLSGNTEAFF. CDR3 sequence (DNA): TGTGCCAGCAGCTTATCCGGGAACACTGAAGCTTTCTTT. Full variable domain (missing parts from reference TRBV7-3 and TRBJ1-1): GAGVSQTPSNKVTEKGKYVELRCDPISGHTALYWYRQSLGQGPEFLIYFQGTGAADDSGLPNDRFFAVRPEGSVSTLKIQRTERGDSAVYLCASSLSGNTEAFFGQGTRLTVV.

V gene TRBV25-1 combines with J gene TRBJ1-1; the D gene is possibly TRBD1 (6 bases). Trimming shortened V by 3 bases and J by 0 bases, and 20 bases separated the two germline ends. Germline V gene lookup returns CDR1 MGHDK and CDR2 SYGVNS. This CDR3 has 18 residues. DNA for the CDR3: TGTGCCAGCAGTGACCTCCGGGGGGGGGCGGGTGTGAACACTGAAGCTTTCTTT. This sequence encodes CASSDLRGGAGVNTEAFF.

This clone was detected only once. CDR3 residues: CASSLTSGAARTGELFF. CDR3 nucleotides: TGTGCCAGCAGCTTGACTAGCGGGGCAGCTCGCACCGGGGAGCTGTTTTTT. The chain joins TRBV7-6 to TRBJ2-2; 11 nucleotides align to TRBD2. Germline V gene lookup returns CDR1 SGHVS and CDR2 FNYEAQ. J was trimmed by 4 bases and V by 3 bases; bases with no gene match: 7. CDR3 length: 17 amino acids.

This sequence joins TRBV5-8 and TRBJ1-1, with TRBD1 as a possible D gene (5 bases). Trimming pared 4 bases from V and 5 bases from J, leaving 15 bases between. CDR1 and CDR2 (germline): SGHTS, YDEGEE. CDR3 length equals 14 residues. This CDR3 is CASSRGHFATEAFF. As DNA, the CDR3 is TGTGCCAGCAGCCGTGGACACTTTGCTACTGAAGCTTTCTTT.

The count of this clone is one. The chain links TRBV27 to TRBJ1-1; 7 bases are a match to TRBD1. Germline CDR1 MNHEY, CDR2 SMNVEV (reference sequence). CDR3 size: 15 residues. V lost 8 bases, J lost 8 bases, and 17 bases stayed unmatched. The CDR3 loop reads CASPRDRQPPREAFF. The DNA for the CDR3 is TGTGCCAGCCCCCGGGACAGACAACCTCCAAGAGAAGCTTTCTTT.

CDR3 bases: TGTGCCAGCAGACGGGACAGGGGACCTACCGGGGAGCTGTTTTTT. It translates to CASRRDRGPTGELFF. The chain joins TRBV7-9 to TRBJ2-2; 10 bases are a match to TRBD1. Germline values: CDR1 SEHNR, CDR2 FQNEAQ (reference sequence). CDR3 size: 15 residues. Unmatched junction bases numbered 6, after V lost 6 bases and J lost 5 bases. The whole variable domain, remainder taken from reference TRBV7-9 and TRBJ2-2, is DTGVSQNPRHKITKRGQNVTFRCDPISEHNRLYWYRQTLGQGPEFLTYFQNEAQLEKSRLLSDRFSAERPKGSFSTLEIQRTEQGDSAMYLCASRRDRGPTGELFFGEGSRLTVL.

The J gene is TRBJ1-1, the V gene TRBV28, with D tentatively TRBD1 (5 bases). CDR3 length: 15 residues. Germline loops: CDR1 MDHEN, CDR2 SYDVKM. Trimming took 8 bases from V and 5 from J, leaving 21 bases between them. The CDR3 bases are TGTGCCAGCCTGCCCGGGAGGGGATGGCTTACTGAAGCTTTCTTT. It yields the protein CASLPGRGWLTEAFF.

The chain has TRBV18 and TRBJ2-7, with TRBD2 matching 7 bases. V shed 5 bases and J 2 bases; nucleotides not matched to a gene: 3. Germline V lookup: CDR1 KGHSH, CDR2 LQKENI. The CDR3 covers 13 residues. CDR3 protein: CASSAGAAYEQYF. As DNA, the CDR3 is TGTGCCAGCTCAGCGGGAGCGGCCTACGAGCAGTACTTC.